These 28 T cell receptor beta chains originate from one sample sequenced in a study of blood T cell repertoires in COVID-19. This table comes from immunoSEQ multiplex PCR, and its TCRdb copy is limited to in-frame clones, with some not included. Of some 250,000 clones in the sample, around nine tenths were seen once. Input material: peripheral blood. Receptors were obtained from an older woman with COVID-19, enrolled during active disease.

As regards this clone: The sample holds other DNA sequences that translate to the same CDR3. This chain links TRBV28 with TRBJ2-7; TRBD2 agrees at 9 bases. V lost 4 bases, J lost 0 bases, and 4 bases stayed unmatched. The CDR3 loop spans 15 amino acids. CDR1 and CDR2 (germline): MDHEN, SYDVKM. The CDR3 coding sequence is TGTGCCAGCAGTTCACTAGCGGGCCTCTCCTACGAGCAGTACTTC. This sequence encodes CASSSLAGLSYEQYF.

The rearrangement joins TRBV27 to TRBJ1-2; TRBD1 agrees at 7 bases. This CDR3 contains 16 residues. Germline V gene lookup returns CDR1 MNHEY and CDR2 SMNVEV (reference sequence). V dropped 5 bases and J dropped 5; count of bases not matched to a gene: 14. The CDR3: CASSLTSSGTAYGYTF. In nucleotides, the CDR3 is TGTGCCAGCAGTCTAACTTCTTCCGGGACAGCATATGGCTACACCTTC.

This chain links TRBV7-2 with TRBJ2-7, with 10 bases fitting TRBD2. Germline CDR1 and CDR2: SGHTA and FQGNSA. This CDR3 spans 13 amino acids. The V segment lost 2 bases and the J segment 6 bases; nucleotides outside the gene matches: 1. CDR3 region: CASSLLAGAEQYF. The CDR3 DNA follows: TGTGCCAGCAGCTTACTAGCGGGGGCCGAGCAGTACTTC.

The chain employs TRBV11-2 and TRBJ1-1; no clear D gene. The V gene's germline CDR1 is SGHAT and CDR2 FQNNGV. The CDR3 runs 15 residues. Trimming stripped 0 bases from V and 1 base from J, with 9 bases between. The CDR3 protein is CASSLDLWRNTEAFF. In DNA, the CDR3 is TGTGCCAGCAGCTTAGATTTGTGGAGGAACACTGAAGCTTTCTTT.

J is TRBJ1-4 and V is TRBV2; TRBD1 matches at 8 bases. V gave up 6 bases and J gave up 3 bases; unmatched junction bases: 6. The CDR3 consists of 15 residues. Germline CDR1 and CDR2: SNHLY and FYNNEI. CDR3 loop: CASRADRASNEKLFF. DNA of the CDR3: TGTGCCAGCAGGGCGGACAGGGCCTCTAATGAAAAACTGTTTTTT. Looking up the rest from reference TRBV2 and TRBJ1-4 gives the full variable domain: EPEVTQTPSHQVTQMGQEVILRCVPISNHLYFYWYRQILGQKVEFLVSFYNNEISEKSEIFDDQFSVERPDGSNFTLKIRSTKLEDSAMYFCASRADRASNEKLFFGSGTQLSVL.

The rearrangement joins TRBV30 to TRBJ1-4, with unresolved D. Per germline, CDR1 GTSNPN and CDR2 SVGIG (reference sequence). This CDR3 region has 14 residues. V was clipped by 8 bases and J by 7 bases, with 20 bases between them. The CDR3 loop is CAGTTIRVGEKLFF. The CDR3 coding sequence is TGTGCCGGCACCACTATTCGGGTGGGTGAAAAACTGTTTTTT.

V is TRBV6-1 and J is TRBJ2-2; weak D call: TRBD1 (7 bases). The germline V gene has CDR1 MNHNS and CDR2 SASEGT. This CDR3 is 17 amino acids long. V lost 4 bases and J lost 6, with 21 bases in between. The CDR3: CASSGLGTALNSGELFF. DNA of the CDR3: TGTGCCAGCAGTGGACTAGGGACAGCCCTAAACTCCGGGGAGCTGTTTTTT.

The V and J genes are TRBV6-4 and TRBJ1-5; possible D gene TRBD1, 6 bases. Trimming removed 6 bases at V and 3 bases at J, with 12 bases between. Germline-derived CDR1 and CDR2 are MRHNA and SNTAGT. The CDR3 is 14 residues long. CDR3 residues: CASSPEGVNQPQHF. The CDR3 region has the DNA TGTGCCAGCAGCCCCGAGGGGGTCAATCAGCCCCAGCATTTT.

The chain combines TRBV24-1 with TRBJ1-5, with 10 bases matching TRBD1. Germline V gene sequence: CDR1 KGHDR, CDR2 SFDVKD. Trimming cost V 3 bases and J 6 bases; bases outside gene matches: 7. The CDR3 sequence is 16 residues long. CDR3 sequence (DNA): TGTGCCACCAGTGATCACGCCGGGACAGGGGCTCAGCCCCAGCATTTT. This gives the protein CATSDHAGTGAQPQHF.

The chain links TRBV3-1 (or the pseudogene TRBV3-2) to TRBJ1-2; tentative D call: TRBD1 (5 bases). The germline CDR1 and CDR2 sequences are LGHDT and YNNKEL (reference sequence). This CDR3 has 12 residues. V lost 4 bases to trimming and J lost 3 bases, with 6 bases between them. In DNA form, the CDR3 reads TGTGCCAGCAGCCGCAGGGACTATGGCTACACCTTC. Its protein product is CASSRRDYGYTF.

The V gene is TRBV6-5, the J gene TRBJ1-1, with D tentatively TRBD1 (6 bases). The CDR3 is 13 residues long. Germline CDR1 is MNHEY and CDR2 is SVGAGI. Deletions cut 6 bases from V and 5 bases from J, with 13 bases between. The CDR3 DNA sequence: TGTGCCAGCAGACGGGGGGCCGGGACTGAAGCTTTCTTT. Translating gives CASRRGAGTEAFF.

The CDR3 here is CASSVGLGSHNEQFF. In nucleotides, the CDR3 is TGTGCCAGCAGCGTTGGTCTGGGTAGCCACAATGAGCAGTTCTTC. The rearrangement joins TRBV9 to TRBJ2-1; D remains ambiguous. Germline assignment: CDR1 SGDLS and CDR2 YYNGEE. V shed 2 bases and J shed 5 bases, with 14 bases lying between them. There are 15 residues in the CDR3.

The chain recombines TRBV30 with TRBJ2-2; 12 nucleotides match TRBD2. The germline CDR1 and CDR2 sequences are GTSNPN and SVGIG (reference sequence). With V trimmed by 3 bases and J by 6 bases, 5 bases remained unmatched. The CDR3 spans 15 residues. The CDR3 spells CAWRGTSGLSGELFF. The CDR3 nucleotides read TGTGCCTGGAGGGGGACTAGCGGGCTCTCCGGGGAGCTGTTTTTT.

The gene calls are TRBV10-1 and TRBJ1-5, with a tentative D call TRBD1 (6 bases). The V end lost 0 bases, the J end lost 4 bases, and 19 bases lay between the germline ends. CDR3 size: 18 residues. The germline gives CDR1 WNHNN, CDR2 SYGVQD (reference sequence). CDR3 DNA sequence: TGCGCCAGCAGTGAGTCGCGGGGGGGGCGCCCCATAAATCAGCCCCAGCATTTT. This gives the protein CASSESRGGRPINQPQHF.

This chain joins TRBV28 and TRBJ1-5; TRBD1 matches 10 bases. Germline lookup yields CDR1 MDHEN and CDR2 SYDVKM. V was clipped by 7 bases and J by 4 bases; unmatched bases: 10. The CDR3 totals 16 residues. In DNA, the CDR3 is TGTGCCAGCACCGGGGGTCTGGACAGGGGGAATCAGCCCCAGCATTTT. It codes for CASTGGLDRGNQPQHF.

The V and J genes are TRBV6-1 and TRBJ1-5; possibly TRBD1 for D (5 bases). Germline values: CDR1 MNHNS, CDR2 SASEGT. The CDR3 is 19 amino acids. The germline V and J ends were trimmed by 3 bases and 2 bases, with 23 bases remaining between them. The CDR3 loop is CASSDYRSGLYTGNQPQHF. The CDR3 nucleotides are TGTGCCAGCAGTGATTACAGGAGCGGGCTATATACTGGCAATCAGCCCCAGCATTTT.

V and J are TRBV12-3 or TRBV12-4 and TRBJ2-7; D might be TRBD1 (6 bases). The CDR3 covers 12 residues. The V gene lost 3 bases and the J gene lost 6 bases, with 9 bases spanning the gap. The CDR3 loop reads CASSFWGPEQYF. DNA for the CDR3: TGTGCCAGCAGTTTCTGGGGGCCCGAGCAGTACTTC.

This chain links TRBV7-3 with TRBJ1-4; no clear D gene. This CDR3 is built from 13 residues. Germline CDR1 and CDR2: SGHTA and FQGTGA. The V end lost 5 bases, the J end lost 7 bases, and 11 bases lay between the germline ends. The CDR3 nucleotides are TGTGCCAGCAGCCGCCAGACACGTGAAAAACTGTTTTTT. Its translation: CASSRQTREKLFF.

V gene TRBV20-1 combines with J gene TRBJ1-1; the match to TRBD1 covers 8 bases. Germline V lookup: CDR1 DFQATT, CDR2 SNEGSKA (reference sequence). This CDR3 spans 14 amino acids. Trimming removed 3 bases from V and 4 bases from J; junction bases left unmatched: 7. CDR3 region: CSASLRDRITEAFF. DNA of the CDR3: TGCAGTGCTAGTTTACGGGACAGGATCACTGAAGCTTTCTTT.

This chain joins TRBV6-5 and TRBJ1-1, with unresolved D. V was shortened by 7 bases and J by 1 base, with 13 bases between the two germline ends. This CDR3 has 14 amino acids. Germline CDR1 MNHEY, CDR2 SVGAGI. The CDR3 DNA sequence: TGTGCCAGCAATCGAGCAGGAACGAACACTGAAGCTTTCTTT. Translated: CASNRAGTNTEAFF.

Note on this clone: The same CDR3 is also encoded by other DNA sequences in this sample. The chain uses TRBV30 and TRBJ1-2; D is ambiguous. V was trimmed by 0 bases and J by 7 bases, leaving 6 bases between them. CDR1 and CDR2 (germline): GTSNPN, SVGIG (reference sequence). This CDR3 has 11 residues. The CDR3: CAWSVGGGYTF. Here the CDR3 DNA reads TGTGCCTGGAGTGTAGGAGGTGGCTACACCTTC.

The J gene is TRBJ2-7, the V gene TRBV11-2; D gene ambiguous. V was pared by 2 bases and J by 3 bases, with 2 bases between. CDR3 length equals 11 residues. The V gene's germline CDR1 is SGHAT and CDR2 FQNNGV. This CDR3 is CASSLRYEQYF. The DNA for the CDR3 is TGTGCCAGCAGCTTACGCTACGAGCAGTACTTC.

This sequence joins TRBV28 and TRBJ1-3; the match to TRBD1 covers 7 bases. CDR3 length: 14 residues. V trimming: 7 bases; J trimming: 4 bases; junction bases outside the gene matches: 7. The germline V gene encodes CDR1 MDHEN and CDR2 SYDVKM. The CDR3 reads CASNPQGLGNTIYF. CDR3 nucleotides: TGTGCCAGCAACCCACAGGGGTTAGGAAACACCATATATTTT.

The sample holds a few counts of this clone. The genes are TRBV5-6 and TRBJ1-2, with 9 bases matching TRBD1. V dropped 4 bases and J dropped 3; count of bases not matched to a gene: 10. Looked up from germline, CDR1 is SGHDT and CDR2 is YYEEEE. The CDR3 is 16 amino acids. For the CDR3, the DNA is TGTGCCAGCAGCACCGGGGACAGGGTATTGGACTATGGCTACACCTTC. Translation: CASSTGDRVLDYGYTF.

CDR3 coding DNA: TGTGCCAGCAGCGAGTCCAGGGGCGGTTTCCCGAACACTGAAGCTTTCTTT. Amino acid sequence: CASSESRGGFPNTEAFF. This chain connects TRBV9 to TRBJ1-1; possible D gene TRBD1, 6 bases. CDR1 is SGDLS, CDR2 YYNGEE, per germline. The CDR3 is made up of 17 amino acids. V lost 3 bases and J lost 1, with 19 bases in between.

The chain uses TRBV3-1 (or the pseudogene TRBV3-2) and TRBJ1-2; 8 bases are a match to TRBD1. Germline values: CDR1 LGHDT, CDR2 YNNKEL (reference sequence). V lost 5 bases and J lost 5; bases outside the gene matches: 13. The CDR3 covers 16 residues. As DNA, the CDR3 is TGTGCCAGCAGCTTCTCCAGGCAGGGGGCGCGTTATGGCTACACCTTC. Protein sequence: CASSFSRQGARYGYTF.

J is TRBJ2-1 and V is TRBV3-1 (or the pseudogene TRBV3-2); the D gene is possibly TRBD1 (5 bases). Germline CDR1 is LGHDT and CDR2 is YNNKEL (reference sequence). Deletions cut 2 bases from V and 9 bases from J, with 17 bases between. The CDR3 has 15 amino acids. The CDR3 here is CASSQLGDLQGEQFF. CDR3 nucleotide sequence: TGTGCCAGCAGCCAACTAGGAGATCTCCAGGGTGAGCAGTTCTTC.

V gene TRBV15 combines with J gene TRBJ2-1; 15 bases are a match to TRBD2. Germline-derived CDR1 and CDR2 are LNHNV and YYDKDF (reference sequence). V was clipped by 3 bases and J by 8 bases; unmatched bases: 17. This CDR3 has 20 residues. CDR3 DNA sequence: TGTGCCACCAGCAGGAAGATCGAGAACCGGACTAGCGGGAGGGCCGATGAGCAGTTCTTC. It yields the protein CATSRKIENRTSGRADEQFF.